This TCR beta chain was sequenced in a study of cytomegalovirus exposure and HLA in healthy donors. The wider study: Caucasian-associated ancestry cluster membership applied to about 80% of 300 to 450 genotyped donors.

The germline V gene has CDR1 SGDLS and CDR2 YYNGEE. V was pared by 4 bases and J by 4 bases, with 8 bases of the junction left unmatched. This CDR3 contains 15 residues. This clone has only a few counts. The PCR employed 60 Vbeta primers together with 13 Jbeta primers. Sequenced by immunoSEQ multiplex PCR; TCRdb stores in-frame clones only, minus some. The sample records 130,000 to 150,000 clones, 75% to 80% being singletons. The clonotype comes from a woman in her 30s in good health and CMV-seronegative. What was sequenced was PBMCs. J is TRBJ1-1 and V is TRBV9; 9 bases map to TRBD1. CDR3 in DNA: TGTGCCAGCAGCCCCCCGACAGGGGGAAGCACTGAAGCTTTCTTT. Amino acids: CASSPPTGGSTEAFF.